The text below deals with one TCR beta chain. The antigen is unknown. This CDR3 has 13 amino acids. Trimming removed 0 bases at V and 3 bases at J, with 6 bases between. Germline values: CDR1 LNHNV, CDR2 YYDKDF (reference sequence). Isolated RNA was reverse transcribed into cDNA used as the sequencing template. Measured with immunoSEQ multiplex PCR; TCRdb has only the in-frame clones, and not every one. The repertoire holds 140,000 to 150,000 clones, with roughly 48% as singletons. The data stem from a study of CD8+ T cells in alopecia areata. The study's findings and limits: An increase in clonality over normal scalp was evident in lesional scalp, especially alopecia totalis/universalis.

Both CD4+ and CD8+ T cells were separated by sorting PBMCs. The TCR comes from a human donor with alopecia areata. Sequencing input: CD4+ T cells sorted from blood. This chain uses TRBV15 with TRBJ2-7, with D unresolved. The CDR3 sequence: CATSREGSYEQYF. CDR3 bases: TGTGCCACCAGCAGAGAAGGTAGCTACGAGCAGTACTTC.